This T cell receptor beta chain was sequenced during a study of T cell responses to AZD1222 COVID-19 vaccine. Findings and limits, study-wide: Epitopes outside B.1.351 and B.1.1.7 mutated regions reportedly drew nearly half of spike TCRs. Mapped onto spike, vaccine-associated CD4 TCRs spanned it and were dominant at 160-218 and 743-854.

J gave up 8 bases and V 3 bases, and 3 bases lay outside the gene matches. The CDR3 consists of 12 residues. Germline CDR1 is LGHDT and CDR2 is YNNKEL (reference sequence). Note on this clone: Its antigen is currently unknown.

The table came from immunoSEQ multiplex PCR; TCRdb's copy has only in-frame clones and leaves some out. The table includes approximately 60,000 clones, 75% to 90% detected once. Second-dose schedules of about 4 or about 12 weeks were combined. The sequence was obtained from an adult who received the AZD1222 COVID-19 vaccine. J is TRBJ1-2 and V is TRBV3-1 (or the pseudogene TRBV3-2); TRBD1 agrees at 7 bases. Specimen: peripheral blood, collected 28 days after the second AZD1222 dose. The CDR3 spells CASSHPGGGYTF. CDR3 nucleotide sequence: TGTGCCAGCAGCCACCCAGGGGGAGGCTACACCTTC.